This TCR beta chain was retrieved from a study of blood T cells in healthy people across ages. Many counts were recorded for this clonotype. A sample-barcoded 5' primer and a J-beta primer mix were used in a second PCR of roughly 6 to 11 cycles. CDR3-containing paired-end reads numbering at least 3 million came from each sample. MiXCR, applied by TCRdb to the 5' RACE reads, yields one record per CDR3 protein. The top ten hold 15% to 18% of the sample, which has 590,000 or so distinct CDR3 sequences, 25% to 30% seen once. Germline V gene lookup returns CDR1 SGHRS and CDR2 YFSETQ. V shed 2 bases and J 4 bases; nucleotides not matched to a gene: 8. The length of the CDR3 is 16 residues.

The specimen was blood. The TCR comes from a woman of 80 years or more in good health. This chain uses TRBV5-1 with TRBJ2-7; 11 bases are shared with TRBD1. Here the CDR3 reads CASSFAGDRGRYEQYF. Here the CDR3 DNA reads TGCGCCAGCAGCTTCGCGGGGGACAGGGGGAGATACGAGCAGTACTTC.